What follows is one TCR beta chain and its context. The antigen remains unidentified. The study ran its PCR with 60 Vbeta and 13 Jbeta primers. Clones were sequenced by immunoSEQ multiplex PCR, and TCRdb holds only the in-frame ones, with some missing. The data show more than 85,000 clones, roughly 76% seen once. This specimen belongs to a study of cytomegalovirus exposure and HLA in healthy donors. General study results and limits: Presence/absence analyses treated sequencing depth as roughly uniform across donors.

Germline V gene lookup returns CDR1 SGHAT and CDR2 FQNNGV. This CDR3 spans 13 amino acids. V was clipped by 2 bases and J by 7 bases, with 8 bases between them. The sequenced material came from PBMCs. The chain carries TRBV11-2 and TRBJ2-2, with D possibly matching TRBD2 (6 bases). This TCR came from a woman aged 50 to 65 in good health and CMV-seropositive. The CDR3 sequence is CASSLNGGGELFF. The CDR3 nucleotides read TGTGCCAGCAGCTTAAACGGGGGCGGGGAGCTGTTTTTT. The full variable domain, its missing parts supplied by reference TRBV11-2 and TRBJ2-2, is EAGVAQSPRYKIIEKRQSVAFWCNPISGHATLYWYQQILGQGPKLLIQFQNNGVVDDSQLPKDRFSAERLKGVDSTLKIQPAKLEDSAVYLCASSLNGGGELFFGEGSRLTVL.